This section outlines one T cell receptor (beta chain) sequence together with its context. What it binds is not known. This specimen comes from a study of radiation and T cells in renal cell carcinoma. Study-wide results and caveats: From baseline, blood top tumor clonotypes peaked at 2 weeks post-radiation.

Time point indicated: blood 2 weeks post-SBRT. The treatment: 15 Gy SBRT to primary tumor, nephrectomy 4 weeks later. After SBRT, blood was collected at 2 and 4 weeks, plus baseline. The tumor was a clear cell renal cell carcinoma. Germline V CDR1 and CDR2: SEHNR, FQNEAQ (reference sequence). This CDR3 has 15 residues. Germline trimming cut 4 bases from V and 0 bases from J; bases unmatched to any gene: 4. Repertoires were generated with immunoSEQ multiplex PCR, while TCRdb's copy carries only in-frame clones and drops some. The table includes 70,000 or so clones, over 80% detected once. The V gene is TRBV7-9, the J gene TRBJ2-5; 8 nucleotides agree with TRBD1. The source was blood, collected from a patient whose treatment included radiotherapy and nephrectomy. The clonotype was recovered from a man in his sixties with renal cell carcinoma. CDR3 sequence (DNA): TGTGCCAGCAGCTGGACAGGGAGATACCAAGAGACCCAGTACTTC. Amino acids: CASSWTGRYQETQYF.